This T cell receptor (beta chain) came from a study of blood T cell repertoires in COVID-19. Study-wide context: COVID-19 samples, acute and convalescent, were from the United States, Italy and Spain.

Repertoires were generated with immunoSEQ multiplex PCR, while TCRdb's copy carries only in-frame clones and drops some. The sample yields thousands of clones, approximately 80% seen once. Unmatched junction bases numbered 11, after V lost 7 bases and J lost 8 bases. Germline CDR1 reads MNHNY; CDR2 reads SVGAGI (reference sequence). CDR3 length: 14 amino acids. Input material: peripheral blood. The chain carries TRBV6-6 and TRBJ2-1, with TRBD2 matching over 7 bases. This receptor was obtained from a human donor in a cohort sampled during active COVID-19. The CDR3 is CASNIAGGSDEQFF. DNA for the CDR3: TGTGCCAGCAATATAGCGGGCGGAAGCGATGAGCAGTTCTTC.